The 17 T cell receptor beta chains given below trace back to one sample, sequenced in a study of blood T cell repertoires in COVID-19. Using immunoSEQ multiplex PCR, the repertoire was profiled, and TCRdb retains in-frame clones only, with some absent. The data hold approximately 260,000 clones, with nearly 85% observed a single time. Sequencing was carried out using peripheral blood. The source of these receptors is a human donor in a cohort sampled during active COVID-19.

The chain combines TRBV6-5 with TRBJ1-1, with TRBD1 as a possible D gene (6 bases). The germline CDR1 and CDR2 sequences are MNHEY and SVGAGI. V was trimmed by 6 bases and J by 2 bases, leaving 10 bases between them. The CDR3 extends over 13 amino acids. CDR3 loop: CASRDSRNTEAFF. The CDR3 DNA reads as TGTGCCAGCAGGGACAGCCGAAACACTGAAGCTTTCTTT.

J is TRBJ1-2 and V is TRBV28; 7 bases align to TRBD1. V was clipped by 7 bases and J by 8 bases; unmatched bases: 7. Germline V lookup: CDR1 MDHEN, CDR2 SYDVKM. CDR3 length: 12 amino acids. The CDR3 DNA reads as TGTGCCAGCAACAGGGGTGGTTTAGGCTACACCTTC. This codes for CASNRGGLGYTF.

The chain uses TRBV6-6 and TRBJ1-5; D is undetermined. Germline V lookup: CDR1 MNHNY, CDR2 SVGAGI (reference sequence). The CDR3 covers 15 residues. V lost 5 bases, J lost 3 bases, and 14 bases lay in between. The DNA of the CDR3 is TGTGCCAGCAGTCCCCCCGGGGTTTTCAATCAGCCCCAGCATTTT. Translation gives CASSPPGVFNQPQHF.

This clone was seen just once. The rearrangement uses TRBV28 and TRBJ2-5, with TRBD1 as a possible D gene (6 bases). Germline V lookup: CDR1 MDHEN, CDR2 SYDVKM. Trimming took 8 bases from V and 1 from J, leaving 8 bases between them. This CDR3 contains 12 residues. The CDR3: CASEGGQETQYF. The CDR3 bases are TGTGCCAGCGAAGGGGGCCAAGAGACCCAGTACTTC.

As to this clone: This likely stems from a read error, as it lies one base from a far larger clone. The V and J genes are TRBV2 and TRBJ2-2, with D possibly matching TRBD1 (7 bases). This CDR3 contains 13 residues. V dropped 6 bases and J dropped 6 bases, with 11 bases sitting between them. Germline assignment: CDR1 SNHLY and CDR2 FYNNEI. The CDR3 DNA follows: TGTGCCAGCAGCACAGGGGAGGCCGGGGAGCTGTTTTTT. Amino acid sequence: CASSTGEAGELFF.

The chain carries TRBV4-1 and TRBJ2-7; maybe TRBD2 (6 bases). Germline assignment: CDR1 MGHRA and CDR2 YSYEKL. Trimming stripped 0 bases from V and 1 base from J, with 13 bases between. This CDR3 contains 16 residues. CDR3 protein: CASSQEPGLESYEQYF. DNA for the CDR3: TGCGCCAGCAGCCAAGAACCGGGACTGGAATCCTACGAGCAGTACTTC.

The V call is TRBV7-6, the J call TRBJ2-7; 7 bases line up with TRBD2. CDR1 is SGHVS and CDR2 is FNYEAQ in the germline V gene. This CDR3 is built from 13 residues. V lost 6 bases and J lost 7; bases outside the gene matches: 9. The DNA for the CDR3 is TGTGCCAGCAGTGGGAGGGGCCAAGGAGAGCAGTACTTC. Translated, it gives CASSGRGQGEQYF.

The chain recombines TRBV18 with TRBJ1-6; TRBD1 aligns across 7 bases. The V segment lost 5 bases and the J segment 10 bases; nucleotides outside the gene matches: 11. Germline CDR1 is KGHSH and CDR2 is LQKENI. This CDR3 comprises 15 residues. CDR3 loop: CASSLRQGLGSPLHF. CDR3 sequence (DNA): TGTGCCAGCTCATTGAGACAGGGTTTGGGATCACCCCTCCACTTT.

This clone was counted only a few times. This chain uses TRBV3-1 (or the pseudogene TRBV3-2) with TRBJ2-3, with D perhaps TRBD2 (6 bases). V lost 1 base and J 2 bases, leaving 19 bases between the germline ends. The CDR3 is 18 amino acids. Germline CDR1 and CDR2: LGHDT and YNNKEL (reference sequence). The CDR3, as DNA: TGTGCCAGCAGCCAAGGTGAGGTGGGACTCTTACCCACAGATACGCAGTATTTT. Its protein is CASSQGEVGLLPTDTQYF.

The V and J genes are TRBV10-3 and TRBJ2-7, with TRBD1 matching 11 bases. Germline V gene data show CDR1 as ENHRY and CDR2 as SYGVKD. CDR3 length: 13 amino acids. The V segment lost 6 bases and the J segment 5 bases; nucleotides outside the gene matches: 3. Here the CDR3 reads CAISKGQGDEQYF. CDR3 nucleotides: TGTGCCATCAGCAAGGGACAGGGGGACGAGCAGTACTTC.

The rearrangement uses TRBV9 and TRBJ2-7; 9 bases are shared with TRBD1. Germline V gene data show CDR1 as SGDLS and CDR2 as YYNGEE. Germline trimming cut 4 bases from V and 2 bases from J; bases unmatched to any gene: 7. The CDR3 runs 15 residues. The CDR3: CASSSQTGGTYEQYF. As DNA, the CDR3 is TGTGCCAGCAGCTCCCAGACAGGGGGAACCTACGAGCAGTACTTC.

The chain has TRBV11-2 and TRBJ2-1; D call uncertain. This CDR3 spans 17 amino acids. CDR1 SGHAT and CDR2 FQNNGV come from the germline V gene. V shed 0 bases and J shed 12 bases, with 24 bases lying between them. The CDR3 loop is CASSLDSKALEQIVQFF. In DNA form, the CDR3 reads TGTGCCAGCAGCTTAGATAGTAAGGCCTTGGAGCAAATTGTGCAGTTCTTC.

This chain links TRBV2 with TRBJ1-1; D is unresolved. The germline V gene has CDR1 SNHLY and CDR2 FYNNEI. The V and J ends lost 4 bases and 5 bases respectively, with 8 bases between them. The CDR3 extends over 12 amino acids. CDR3 region: CASSVAWTEAFF. CDR3 sequence (DNA): TGTGCCAGCAGTGTGGCTTGGACTGAAGCTTTCTTT.

In its sample, this clone was seen a few times. This sequence joins TRBV29-1 and TRBJ2-3; a possible D gene is TRBD2 (7 bases). CDR3 size: 13 residues. CDR1 is SQVTM, CDR2 ANQGSEA, per germline. V dropped 8 bases and J dropped 2 bases, with 14 bases sitting between them. CDR3: CSSRGGHTDTQYF. The CDR3 region has the DNA TGCAGCTCGAGGGGGGGACACACAGATACGCAGTATTTT.

The rearrangement links TRBV28 to TRBJ2-2; 7 bases are shared with TRBD1. Germline CDR1 reads MDHEN; CDR2 reads SYDVKM. The V segment lost 3 bases and the J segment 4 bases; nucleotides outside the gene matches: 5. The CDR3 contains 15 residues. The CDR3 DNA reads as TGTGCCAGCAGTTTCCGGGACAGCTTCACCGGGGAGCTGTTTTTT. This encodes CASSFRDSFTGELFF.

The chain carries TRBV11-2 and TRBJ2-7; 7 nucleotides match TRBD1. This CDR3 contains 15 residues. From germline, CDR1 is SGHAT and CDR2 FQNNGV. After removal of 5 bases from V and 0 bases from J, the junction contained 7 bases not matched to a gene. The CDR3 is CASSRDSYNSYEQYF. The CDR3 DNA sequence: TGTGCCAGCAGCCGGGACAGCTATAACTCCTACGAGCAGTACTTC.

This chain joins TRBV2 and TRBJ2-1, with TRBD2 identical over 7 bases. The CDR3 runs 13 residues. Germline CDR1 SNHLY, CDR2 FYNNEI. The trim removed 6 bases at V and 4 bases at J, leaving 3 bases unmatched. The CDR3: CASRAGRYNEQFF. CDR3 coding DNA: TGTGCCAGCAGAGCGGGACGTTACAATGAGCAGTTCTTC.